Following are 21 T cell receptor beta chains from one sample sequenced in a study of blood T cell repertoires in COVID-19. Libraries were prepared by immunoSEQ multiplex PCR; TCRdb keeps only in-frame clonotypes and omits some of them. The data show hundreds of thousands of clones, with around 87% seen just once and about 1.4% held by the top ten. Sequences were obtained from peripheral blood. Receptors were obtained from a woman in her thirties or forties who had recovered from COVID-19.

V usage is TRBV7-8 and J usage is TRBJ1-1; tentatively, D is TRBD1 (6 bases). Trimming left V 5 bases short and J 8 bases short, with 27 bases between. CDR1 and CDR2 (germline): SGHVS, FQNEAQ. This CDR3 has 17 residues. The chain's CDR3 is CASSPTRGPVHSFEAFF. DNA for the CDR3: TGTGCCAGCAGCCCTACGCGGGGGCCCGTGCACTCGTTCGAAGCTTTCTTT.

V usage is TRBV5-1 and J usage is TRBJ2-3; 11 bases line up with TRBD2. V shed 4 bases and J 2 bases; nucleotides not matched to a gene: 6. The CDR3 covers 16 residues. Germline CDR1 SGHRS, CDR2 YFSETQ. DNA for the CDR3: TGCGCCAGCAGCCTGCCGACTAGCGGGGCCACAGATACGCAGTATTTT. Translating gives CASSLPTSGATDTQYF.

The count of this clone is one. V gene TRBV5-6 combines with J gene TRBJ1-1; tentative D call: TRBD1 (6 bases). Germline V lookup: CDR1 SGHDT, CDR2 YYEEEE. This CDR3 has 14 residues. Trimming stripped 0 bases from V and 4 bases from J, with 10 bases between. CDR3 protein: CASSLGRGSTEAFF. CDR3 DNA sequence: TGTGCCAGCAGCTTGGGAAGGGGGAGCACTGAAGCTTTCTTT.

V usage is TRBV18 and J usage is TRBJ1-5, with a weak D call TRBD1 (5 bases). Germline lookup yields CDR1 KGHSH and CDR2 LQKENI. The V end was cut by 4 bases, the J end by 2 bases, with 15 bases between. There are 16 residues in the CDR3. CDR3 coding DNA: TGTGCCAGCTCACGCGCGTCCCTAGGGGGCAATCAGCCCCAGCATTTT. As protein: CASSRASLGGNQPQHF.

The chain joins TRBV13 to TRBJ1-2; D might be TRBD1 (5 bases). V was clipped by 3 bases and J by 4 bases, with 12 bases between them. The length of the CDR3 is 14 residues. The germline V gene has CDR1 PRHDT and CDR2 FYEKMQ (reference sequence). The CDR3 is CASSFVGGVYGYTF. DNA of the CDR3: TGTGCCAGCAGCTTTGTTGGGGGGGTCTATGGCTACACCTTC.

This chain uses TRBV9 with TRBJ2-3; TRBD1 might be the D (5 bases). Trimming took 0 bases from V and 1 from J, leaving 9 bases between them. This CDR3 region has 15 residues. Germline lookup yields CDR1 SGDLS and CDR2 YYNGEE. CDR3 in DNA: TGTGCCAGCAGCGTAGCAGGGCTCGGCACAGATACGCAGTATTTT. It codes for CASSVAGLGTDTQYF.

The V call is TRBV1, the J call TRBJ1-6; TRBD1 was called by the table and not checked on the DNA. TRBV1 is noted as a pseudogene. The CDR3 totals 17 residues. CDR3 protein: CTSSQELTGSVNSPLHF. The CDR3 nucleotides are TGCACCAGCAGCCAAGAGCTAACAGGGAGTGTTAATTCACCCCTCCACTTT.

V usage is TRBV30 and J usage is TRBJ2-7; a possible D gene is TRBD1 (5 bases). Trimming removed 4 bases from V and 2 bases from J, with 12 bases in between. This CDR3 comprises 13 residues. Per germline, CDR1 GTSNPN and CDR2 SVGIG (reference sequence). This chain's CDR3 is CAWTQGGTYEQYF. In DNA, the CDR3 is TGTGCCTGGACCCAGGGCGGAACCTACGAGCAGTACTTC.

The chain employs TRBV2 and TRBJ2-7; no reliable D call. The CDR3 runs 10 residues. Trimming cost V 3 bases and J 5 bases, with 2 bases left between them. Per germline, CDR1 SNHLY and CDR2 FYNNEI. For the CDR3, the DNA is TGTGCCAGCAGTGACAACGAGCAGTACTTC. This translates into CASSDNEQYF.

The chain recombines TRBV5-1 with TRBJ2-7; D might be TRBD1 (5 bases). Looked up from germline, CDR1 is SGHRS and CDR2 is YFSETQ. There are 14 residues in the CDR3. Trimming removed 5 bases from V and 6 bases from J, with 18 bases in between. The CDR3 DNA is TGCGCCAGCAGAGTTGGGGCCCCTTCCGGCGAGCAGTACTTC. Its protein is CASRVGAPSGEQYF.

The rearrangement uses TRBV4-1 and TRBJ2-6; possibly TRBD1 for D (5 bases). The CDR3 loop spans 17 amino acids. The ends were cut back, 1 base at V and 0 bases at J, with 10 bases in the middle. Germline CDR1 is MGHRA and CDR2 is YSYEKL. CDR3 amino acids: CASSQGTRHSGANVLTF. For the CDR3, the DNA is TGCGCCAGCAGCCAAGGGACACGGCACTCTGGGGCCAACGTCCTGACTTTC.

Concerning this clone: Different DNA sequences within this sample yield the same CDR3. The chain has TRBV6-5 and TRBJ2-7; 7 bases are a match to TRBD1. The CDR3 runs 13 residues. Germline V lookup: CDR1 MNHEY, CDR2 SVGAGI. The V segment lost 5 bases and the J segment 5 bases; nucleotides outside the gene matches: 6. DNA of the CDR3: TGTGCCAGCAGTCGGCAGGGGGTGCACGAGCAGTACTTC. It encodes CASSRQGVHEQYF.

This sequence joins TRBV6-5 and TRBJ1-2; D unresolved. V lost 6 bases to trimming and J lost 10 bases, with 18 bases between them. This CDR3 region has 13 residues. CDR1 and CDR2 (germline): MNHEY, SVGAGI. The CDR3 protein is CASSTGGRGDYTF. For the CDR3, the DNA is TGTGCCAGCAGCACCGGAGGACGGGGAGACTACACCTTC.

This chain uses TRBV16 with TRBJ1-5; TRBD1 might be the D (6 bases). With 0 bases removed from V and 4 bases from J, the gap between germline ends came to 16 bases. Germline V gene lookup returns CDR1 KGHSY and CDR2 FQNENV. The CDR3 is made up of 17 amino acids. The chain's CDR3 is CASSQSGQGHLNQPQHF. Written as DNA, the CDR3 is TGTGCCAGCAGCCAATCTGGCCAGGGACACCTTAATCAGCCCCAGCATTTT.

This chain joins TRBV5-4 and TRBJ1-2, with 7 bases matching TRBD1. Trimming took 0 bases from V and 5 from J; bases not matched to a gene: 7. CDR3 length: 15 residues. CDR1 and CDR2 from the germline V gene are SGHNT and YYREEE (reference sequence). The CDR3 DNA reads as TGTGCCAGCAGCTTGGGTTCGGGGACAGATTATGGCTACACCTTC. This encodes CASSLGSGTDYGYTF.

The V and J genes are TRBV4-2 and TRBJ2-1; a possible D gene is TRBD1 (5 bases). Germline-derived CDR1 and CDR2 are LGHNA and YNFKEQ. There are 18 residues in the CDR3. Trimming pared 2 bases from V and 6 bases from J, leaving 23 bases between. The CDR3 coding sequence is TGTGCCAGCAGCCAAAAAACCCTCCAGACAGCTCGGATCAATGAGCAGTTCTTC. This codes for CASSQKTLQTARINEQFF.

The chain combines TRBV5-4 with TRBJ2-3, with TRBD2 matching 13 bases. The CDR3 is 16 amino acids. CDR1 is SGHNT and CDR2 is YYREEE in the germline V gene (reference sequence). The J segment lost 2 bases and the V segment lost 4 bases, leaving 4 bases of the junction unmatched. CDR3 DNA sequence: TGTGCCAGCAGCGTCGGACTAGCGGGGGCCACAGATACGCAGTATTTT. This translates into CASSVGLAGATDTQYF.

The chain combines TRBV2 with TRBJ1-2, with D perhaps TRBD1 (5 bases). Looked up from germline, CDR1 is SNHLY and CDR2 is FYNNEI. The CDR3 is 13 residues long. Trimming removed 2 bases at V and 5 bases at J, with 9 bases between. The CDR3 sequence is CASSEIRVYGYTF. In DNA, the CDR3 is TGTGCCAGCAGTGAAATCAGGGTTTATGGCTACACCTTC.

The chain links TRBV27 to TRBJ1-5; no definite D call. CDR1 MNHEY and CDR2 SMNVEV come from the germline V gene (reference sequence). There are 10 residues in the CDR3. Trimming took 7 bases from V and 6 from J, leaving 4 bases between them. CDR3 bases: TGTGCCAGCACGGTTCAGCCCCAGCATTTT. As protein: CASTVQPQHF.

The rearrangement links TRBV7-8 to TRBJ1-4; D gene uncertain. Looked up from germline, CDR1 is SGHVS and CDR2 is FQNEAQ. The CDR3 is 14 amino acids. Trimming took off 2 bases at V and 3 bases at J, with 7 bases between the two ends. The chain's CDR3 is CASSLPRANEKLFF. In DNA, the CDR3 is TGTGCCAGCAGCTTACCCCGGGCTAATGAAAAACTGTTTTTT. Full variable domain (remainder filled in from reference TRBV7-8 and TRBJ1-4): GAGVSQSPRYKVAKRGQDVALRCDPISGHVSLFWYQQALGQGPEFLTYFQNEAQLDKSGLPSDRFFAERPEGSVSTLKIQRTQQEDSAVYLCASSLPRANEKLFFGSGTQLSVL.

The V gene is TRBV5-4, the J gene TRBJ1-1; weak D call: TRBD1 (6 bases). The length of the CDR3 is 12 residues. CDR1 is SGHNT and CDR2 is YYREEE in the germline V gene (reference sequence). Trimming left V 2 bases short and J 8 bases short, with 10 bases between. The CDR3 loop is CASSLLDREAFF. CDR3 DNA sequence: TGTGCCAGCAGCTTACTGGACAGAGAAGCTTTCTTT.